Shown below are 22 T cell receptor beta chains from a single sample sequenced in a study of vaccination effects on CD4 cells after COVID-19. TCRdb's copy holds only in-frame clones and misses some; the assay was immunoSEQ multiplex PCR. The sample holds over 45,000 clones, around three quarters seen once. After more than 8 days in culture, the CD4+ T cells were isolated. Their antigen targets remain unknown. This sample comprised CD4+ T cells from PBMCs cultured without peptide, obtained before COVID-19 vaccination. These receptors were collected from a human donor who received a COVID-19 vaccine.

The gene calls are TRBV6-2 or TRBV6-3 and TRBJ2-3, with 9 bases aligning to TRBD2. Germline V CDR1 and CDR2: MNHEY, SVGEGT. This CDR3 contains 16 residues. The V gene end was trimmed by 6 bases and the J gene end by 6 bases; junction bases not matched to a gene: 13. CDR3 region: CASSLTSGYGSDTQYF. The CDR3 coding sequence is TGTGCCAGCAGCCTTACTAGCGGGTATGGTAGCGATACGCAGTATTTT.

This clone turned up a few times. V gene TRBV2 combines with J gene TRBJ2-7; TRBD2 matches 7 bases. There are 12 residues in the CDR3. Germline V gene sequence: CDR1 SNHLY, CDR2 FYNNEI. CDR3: CASGREVTEQYV. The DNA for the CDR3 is TGTGCTTCTGGGAGGGAGGTCACGGAGCAGTACGTC.

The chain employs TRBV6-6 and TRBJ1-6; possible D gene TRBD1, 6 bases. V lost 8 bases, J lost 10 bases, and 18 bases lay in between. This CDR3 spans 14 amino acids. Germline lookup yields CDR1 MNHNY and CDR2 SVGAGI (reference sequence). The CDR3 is CASYVRTDSSPLHF. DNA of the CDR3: TGTGCCAGCTACGTCCGGACAGATTCCTCACCCCTCCACTTT.

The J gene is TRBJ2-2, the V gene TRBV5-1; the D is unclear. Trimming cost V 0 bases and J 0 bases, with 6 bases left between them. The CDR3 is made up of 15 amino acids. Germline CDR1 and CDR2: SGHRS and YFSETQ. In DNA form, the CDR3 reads TGCGCCAGCAGCTTGGGGCATACGAACACCGGGGAGCTGTTTTTT. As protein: CASSLGHTNTGELFF.

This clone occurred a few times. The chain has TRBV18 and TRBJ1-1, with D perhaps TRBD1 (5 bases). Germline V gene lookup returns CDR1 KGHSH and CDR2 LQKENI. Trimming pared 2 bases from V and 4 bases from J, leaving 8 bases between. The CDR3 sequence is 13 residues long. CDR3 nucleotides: TGTGCCAGCTCACCAGGGAGGGGCACTGAAGCTTTCTTT. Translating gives CASSPGRGTEAFF.

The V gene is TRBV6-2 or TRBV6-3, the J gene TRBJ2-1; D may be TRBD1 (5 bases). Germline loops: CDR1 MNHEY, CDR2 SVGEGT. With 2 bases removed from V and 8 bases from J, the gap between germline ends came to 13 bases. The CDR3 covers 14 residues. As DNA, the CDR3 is TGTGCCAGCAGTTACAACACAGGTCGGGATGAGCAGTTCTTC. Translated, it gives CASSYNTGRDEQFF.

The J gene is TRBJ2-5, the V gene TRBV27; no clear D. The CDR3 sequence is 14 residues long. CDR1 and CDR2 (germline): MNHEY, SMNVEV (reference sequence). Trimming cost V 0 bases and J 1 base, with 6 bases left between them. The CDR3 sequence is CASSLSRVQETQYF. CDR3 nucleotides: TGTGCCAGCAGTTTATCCAGAGTCCAAGAGACCCAGTACTTC.

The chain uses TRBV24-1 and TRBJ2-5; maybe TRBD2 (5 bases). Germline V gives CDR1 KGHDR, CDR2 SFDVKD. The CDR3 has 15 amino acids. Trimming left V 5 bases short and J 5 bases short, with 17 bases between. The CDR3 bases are TGTGCCACCAGTGGCGCGGACGTTCCGGGGGAGACCCAGTACTTC. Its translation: CATSGADVPGETQYF.

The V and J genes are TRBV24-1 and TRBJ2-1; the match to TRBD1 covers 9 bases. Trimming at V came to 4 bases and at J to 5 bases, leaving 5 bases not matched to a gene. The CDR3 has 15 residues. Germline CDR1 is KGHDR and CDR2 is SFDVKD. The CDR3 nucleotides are TGTGCCACCAGTGAAACCGGGACAGGGAACAATGAGCAGTTCTTC. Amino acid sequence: CATSETGTGNNEQFF.

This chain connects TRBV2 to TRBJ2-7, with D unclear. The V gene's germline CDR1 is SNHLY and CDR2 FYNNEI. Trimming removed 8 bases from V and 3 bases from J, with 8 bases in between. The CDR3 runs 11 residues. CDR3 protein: CASVVGYEQYV. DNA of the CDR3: TGTGCCAGCGTAGTTGGCTACGAGCAGTACGTC.

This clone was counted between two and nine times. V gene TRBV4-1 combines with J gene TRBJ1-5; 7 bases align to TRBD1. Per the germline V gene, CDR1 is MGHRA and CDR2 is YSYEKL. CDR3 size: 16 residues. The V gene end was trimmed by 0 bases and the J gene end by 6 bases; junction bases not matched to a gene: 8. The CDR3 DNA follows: TGCGCCAGCAGCCAAGACAGGGTGTCAGGGGGTCAGCCCCAGCATTTT. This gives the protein CASSQDRVSGGQPQHF.

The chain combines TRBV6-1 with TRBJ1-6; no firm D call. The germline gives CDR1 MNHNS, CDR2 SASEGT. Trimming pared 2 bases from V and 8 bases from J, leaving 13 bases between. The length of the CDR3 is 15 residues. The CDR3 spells CASSELRIFDSPLHF. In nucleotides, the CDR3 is TGTGCCAGCAGTGAATTGAGGATTTTTGATTCACCCCTCCACTTT.

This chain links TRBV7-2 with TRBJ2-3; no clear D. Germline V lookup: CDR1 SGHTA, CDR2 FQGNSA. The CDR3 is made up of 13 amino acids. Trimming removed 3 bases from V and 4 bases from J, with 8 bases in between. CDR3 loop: CASSLAAADTQYF. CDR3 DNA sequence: TGTGCCAGCAGCTTGGCGGCAGCAGATACGCAGTATTTT.

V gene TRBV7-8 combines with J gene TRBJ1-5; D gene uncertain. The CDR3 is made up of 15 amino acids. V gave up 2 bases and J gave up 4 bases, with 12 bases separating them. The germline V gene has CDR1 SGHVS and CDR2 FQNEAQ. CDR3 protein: CASSLYSDGNQPQHF. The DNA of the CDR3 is TGTGCCAGCAGCTTATATTCGGATGGTAATCAGCCCCAGCATTTT.

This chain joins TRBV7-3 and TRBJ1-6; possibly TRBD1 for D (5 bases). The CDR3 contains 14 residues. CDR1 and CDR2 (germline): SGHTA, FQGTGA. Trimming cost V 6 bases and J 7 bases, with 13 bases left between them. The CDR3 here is CASSQGFGNSPLHF. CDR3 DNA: TGTGCCAGCAGTCAGGGATTCGGGAATTCACCCCTCCACTTT.

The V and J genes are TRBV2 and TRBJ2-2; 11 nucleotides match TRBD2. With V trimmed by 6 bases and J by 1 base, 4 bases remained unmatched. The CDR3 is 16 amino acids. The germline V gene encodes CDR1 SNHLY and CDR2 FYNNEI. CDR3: CASRSLAGGNTGELFF. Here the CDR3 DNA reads TGTGCCAGCAGAAGCCTAGCGGGGGGGAACACCGGGGAGCTGTTTTTT.

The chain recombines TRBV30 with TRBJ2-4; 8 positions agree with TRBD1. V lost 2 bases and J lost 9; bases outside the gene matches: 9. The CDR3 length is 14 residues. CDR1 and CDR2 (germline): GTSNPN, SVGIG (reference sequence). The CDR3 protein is CAWSWDRQMGIQYF. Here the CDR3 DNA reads TGTGCCTGGAGTTGGGACAGGCAGATGGGCATTCAGTACTTC.

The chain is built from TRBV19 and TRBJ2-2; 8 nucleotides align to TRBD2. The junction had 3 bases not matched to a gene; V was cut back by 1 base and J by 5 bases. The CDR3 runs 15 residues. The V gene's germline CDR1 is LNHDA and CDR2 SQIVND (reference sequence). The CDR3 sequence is CASSIGSGGTGELFF. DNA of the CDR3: TGTGCCAGTAGTATAGGCAGCGGGGGAACCGGGGAGCTGTTTTTT.

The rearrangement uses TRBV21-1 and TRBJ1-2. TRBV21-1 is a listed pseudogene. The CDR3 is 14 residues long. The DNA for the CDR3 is TGTGCCAGCAGCAAAGTATTCGGGGCGGGTGGCTACACCTTC. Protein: CASSKVFGAGGYTF.

The chain's CDR3 is CASSWLPLETQYF. CDR3 coding DNA: TGTGCCAGCAGCTGGCTCCCTCTGGAGACCCAGTACTTC. The rearrangement joins TRBV7-7 to TRBJ2-5; no reliable D call. Germline loops: CDR1 SSHAT, CDR2 FNYEAQ (reference sequence). This CDR3 has 13 residues. Trimming removed 4 bases from V and 5 bases from J, with 11 bases in between.

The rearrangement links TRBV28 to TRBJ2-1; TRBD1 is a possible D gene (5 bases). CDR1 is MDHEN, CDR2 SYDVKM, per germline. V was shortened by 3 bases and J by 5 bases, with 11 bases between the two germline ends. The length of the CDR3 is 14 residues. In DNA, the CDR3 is TGTGCCAGCAGTTTTCAGGGTCTCGACAATGAGCAGTTCTTC. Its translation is CASSFQGLDNEQFF.

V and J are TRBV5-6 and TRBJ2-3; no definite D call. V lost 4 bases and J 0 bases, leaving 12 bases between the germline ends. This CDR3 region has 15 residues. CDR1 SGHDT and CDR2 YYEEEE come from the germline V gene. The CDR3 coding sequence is TGTGCCAGCAGCGACCGACGGAGAAGCACAGATACGCAGTATTTT. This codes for CASSDRRRSTDTQYF.